A selection of T cell receptor beta chains follows, all from one sample in a study of regulatory T cells in long-lasting Graves disease. TCRdb re-derived calls from the multiplex PCR reads in MiXCR, one entry per CDR3 protein. The data contain roughly 700,000 distinct CDR3 sequences, approximately 31% of them singletons. Sequenced material: peripheral blood mononuclear cells (PBMCs), taken when the disease was refractory, from a patient treated with antithyroid drugs. These TCRs come from a female donor with Graves disease. Both conserved end residues are part of each CDR3. Each record gives: CDR3 DNA, CDR3 protein, CDR3 length, J gene, V gene, D gene, clone size. The D gene is left open where the match is weak. The size of a clone is reported for some rows only, either as once, few or many, or as a class for expanded clones.

CDR3 DNA: TGTGCCAGCAGGCAGTTTGTGTCTCAGGGACTGTTTTTT; CDR3 protein: CASRQFVSQGLFF; CDR3 length: 13; J gene: TRBJ1-4; V gene: TRBV28; D gene: NA; clone size: few
CDR3 DNA: TGTGCCTGGGGCGGACCAGGTCAGCCCCAGCATTTT; CDR3 protein: CAWGGPGQPQHF; CDR3 length: 12; J gene: TRBJ1-5; V gene: TRBV30; D gene: NA; clone size: NA
CDR3 DNA: TGTGCCAGCAGCCAAGGGCCAGGGGTTCGGACTGAAGCTTTCTTT; CDR3 protein: CASSQGPGVRTEAFF; CDR3 length: 15; J gene: TRBJ1-1; V gene: TRBV3-1; D gene: NA; clone size: once
CDR3 DNA: TGCAGCGCGCGACAGGGTAATTCACCCCTCCACTTT; CDR3 protein: CSARQGNSPLHF; CDR3 length: 12; J gene: TRBJ1-6; V gene: TRBV29-1; D gene: TRBD1; clone size: few
CDR3 DNA: TGTGCCAGCAAACGGGGACTAGCGGTAAACACCGGGGAGCTGTTTTTT; CDR3 protein: CASKRGLAVNTGELFF; CDR3 length: 16; J gene: TRBJ2-2; V gene: TRBV6-2/TRBV6-3; D gene: TRBD2; clone size: NA
CDR3 DNA: TGTGCCAGCAGCAACGACAGGGGTCGGGAGACCCAGTACTTC; CDR3 protein: CASSNDRGRETQYF; CDR3 length: 14; J gene: TRBJ2-5; V gene: TRBV7-2; D gene: TRBD1; clone size: few
CDR3 DNA: TGTGCCAGCAGCCAAGGCGAGGACAGATATAACCAAGAGACCCAGTACTTC; CDR3 protein: CASSQGEDRYNQETQYF; CDR3 length: 17; J gene: TRBJ2-5; V gene: TRBV3-1; D gene: NA; clone size: few
CDR3 DNA: TGTGCCTATACGGACAGGGGAAAATCACCCCTCCACTTT; CDR3 protein: CAYTDRGKSPLHF; CDR3 length: 13; J gene: TRBJ1-6; V gene: TRBV30; D gene: TRBD1; clone size: few
CDR3 DNA: TGTGCCAGCAGCGCGGGACAGGGGGCTTTGGAGACCCAGTACTTC; CDR3 protein: CASSAGQGALETQYF; CDR3 length: 15; J gene: TRBJ2-5; V gene: TRBV6-1; D gene: TRBD1; clone size: many
CDR3 DNA: TGCAGTGCTAGAGATTCGACAAGGGTCCGCGAGCAGTACTTC; CDR3 protein: CSARDSTRVREQYF; CDR3 length: 14; J gene: TRBJ2-7; V gene: TRBV20-1; D gene: NA; clone size: NA
CDR3 DNA: TGTGCCAGCAGACGTACAGGGGGCGGACGGGAAAAACTGTTTTTT; CDR3 protein: CASRRTGGGREKLFF; CDR3 length: 15; J gene: TRBJ1-4; V gene: TRBV12-3/TRBV12-4; D gene: TRBD1; clone size: many
CDR3 DNA: TGTGCCTGGAAAGGACAGGGGGAGCAGTACTTC; CDR3 protein: CAWKGQGEQYF; CDR3 length: 11; J gene: TRBJ2-7; V gene: TRBV30; D gene: TRBD1; clone size: NA
CDR3 DNA: TGTGCCAGCGAGGCCTTAGCGGGCTCCTACGAGCAGTACTTC; CDR3 protein: CASEALAGSYEQYF; CDR3 length: 14; J gene: TRBJ2-7; V gene: TRBV6-1; D gene: TRBD2; clone size: NA
CDR3 DNA: TGTGCCAGCACTCTACACCCGGGGCAGGGGGTCAATGGCTACACCTTC; CDR3 protein: CASTLHPGQGVNGYTF; CDR3 length: 16; J gene: TRBJ1-2; V gene: TRBV28; D gene: TRBD1; clone size: NA
CDR3 DNA: TGTGCCAGCACCATAAGGGGTACCAATCAGCCCCAGCATTTT; CDR3 protein: CASTIRGTNQPQHF; CDR3 length: 14; J gene: TRBJ1-5; V gene: TRBV28; D gene: NA; clone size: NA
CDR3 DNA: TGCAGTGCTAGAGATATTGGCAGGGGAGACACTGAAGCTTTCTTT; CDR3 protein: CSARDIGRGDTEAFF; CDR3 length: 15; J gene: TRBJ1-1; V gene: TRBV20-1; D gene: NA; clone size: few
CDR3 DNA: TGTGCCAGCCGGAGTGTGACAGGGGGTAATTCACCCCTCCACTTT; CDR3 protein: CASRSVTGGNSPLHF; CDR3 length: 15; J gene: TRBJ1-6; V gene: TRBV6-1; D gene: TRBD1; clone size: NA
CDR3 DNA: TGCAGTGCTTCTTTAGGACAGGGAAACTATGGCTACACCTTC; CDR3 protein: CSASLGQGNYGYTF; CDR3 length: 14; J gene: TRBJ1-2; V gene: TRBV20-1; D gene: TRBD1; clone size: NA
CDR3 DNA: TGTGCCAGCAGTGTTCTAGCGGGAGGGGGGGAGCTGTTTTTT; CDR3 protein: CASSVLAGGGELFF; CDR3 length: 14; J gene: TRBJ2-2; V gene: TRBV6-1; D gene: TRBD2; clone size: NA
CDR3 DNA: TGTGCCAGCAGAAATGGACAGGGGCAAGGAAACACCATATATTTT; CDR3 protein: CASRNGQGQGNTIYF; CDR3 length: 15; J gene: TRBJ1-3; V gene: TRBV12-3/TRBV12-4; D gene: TRBD1; clone size: NA
CDR3 DNA: TGTGCCAGCGGTCAGGGGGCTCGGTACGGCTACACCTTC; CDR3 protein: CASGQGARYGYTF; CDR3 length: 13; J gene: TRBJ1-2; V gene: TRBV6-1; D gene: TRBD1; clone size: NA
CDR3 DNA: TGTGCCAGCAGACCCGGGACTAGCGGACCCTACGAGCAGTACTTC; CDR3 protein: CASRPGTSGPYEQYF; CDR3 length: 15; J gene: TRBJ2-7; V gene: TRBV6-1; D gene: TRBD2; clone size: NA
CDR3 DNA: TGTGCCAGCAGCATAGGGGTTCAGGTGGCTGAAGCTTTCTTT; CDR3 protein: CASSIGVQVAEAFF; CDR3 length: 14; J gene: TRBJ1-1; V gene: TRBV28; D gene: NA; clone size: NA
CDR3 DNA: TGTGCCAGTAGTGTCCGGGGGTACAATCAGCCCCAGCATTTT; CDR3 protein: CASSVRGYNQPQHF; CDR3 length: 14; J gene: TRBJ1-5; V gene: TRBV19; D gene: NA; clone size: few
CDR3 DNA: TGCAGTGCTAGACGGATCGGGCAGCCCCAGCATTTT; CDR3 protein: CSARRIGQPQHF; CDR3 length: 12; J gene: TRBJ1-5; V gene: TRBV20-1; D gene: NA; clone size: NA
CDR3 DNA: TGTGCCAGTAGTATATCCCTGACAGCGAACACTGAAGCTTTCTTT; CDR3 protein: CASSISLTANTEAFF; CDR3 length: 15; J gene: TRBJ1-1; V gene: TRBV19; D gene: NA; clone size: NA
CDR3 DNA: TGTGCCATCGGGCAAGAGACCCAGTACTTC; CDR3 protein: CAIGQETQYF; CDR3 length: 10; J gene: TRBJ2-5; V gene: TRBV10-3; D gene: NA; clone size: many
CDR3 DNA: TGTGCCAGCAGCTTAATCTGGAGGGGGCGCGTGAACGGGCAGTACTTC; CDR3 protein: CASSLIWRGRVNGQYF; CDR3 length: 16; J gene: TRBJ2-7; V gene: TRBV7-9; D gene: NA; clone size: NA
CDR3 DNA: TGCGCCAGCCGGTCCGGGACAGGGGGATTGAACACTGAAGCTTTCTTT; CDR3 protein: CASRSGTGGLNTEAFF; CDR3 length: 16; J gene: TRBJ1-1; V gene: TRBV5-1; D gene: TRBD1; clone size: NA
CDR3 DNA: TGTGCTAGTGGTTTGTTACTAGCGGGAGGGGGAGAGCAGTTCTTC; CDR3 protein: CASGLLLAGGGEQFF; CDR3 length: 15; J gene: TRBJ2-1; V gene: TRBV12-5; D gene: TRBD2; clone size: few
CDR3 DNA: TGTGCCAGCAGGTCGGGGGGTTTGGACACTGAAGCTTTCTTT; CDR3 protein: CASRSGGLDTEAFF; CDR3 length: 14; J gene: TRBJ1-1; V gene: TRBV6-1; D gene: NA; clone size: NA
CDR3 DNA: TGTGCCAGTAGTCGAGTATCTCGGGGTCTTGATCAGCCCCAGCATTTT; CDR3 protein: CASSRVSRGLDQPQHF; CDR3 length: 16; J gene: TRBJ1-5; V gene: TRBV19; D gene: NA; clone size: NA
CDR3 DNA: TGTGCCATGGACAGGGGTGGCGAGCAGTACTTC; CDR3 protein: CAMDRGGEQYF; CDR3 length: 11; J gene: TRBJ2-7; V gene: TRBV30; D gene: TRBD1; clone size: NA
CDR3 DNA: TGCGCCAGCAGCTTGTTTTTGTCCCGAAGGGACCACGAGCAGTACTTC; CDR3 protein: CASSLFLSRRDHEQYF; CDR3 length: 16; J gene: TRBJ2-7; V gene: TRBV5-1; D gene: NA; clone size: few
CDR3 DNA: TGCAGCGGGACGGTGAACACTGAAGCTTTCTTT; CDR3 protein: CSGTVNTEAFF; CDR3 length: 11; J gene: TRBJ1-1; V gene: TRBV29-1; D gene: NA; clone size: few
CDR3 DNA: TGTGCCAGCAGCTGGGAGGACAGGTTTAACTATGGCTACACCTTC; CDR3 protein: CASSWEDRFNYGYTF; CDR3 length: 15; J gene: TRBJ1-2; V gene: TRBV5-6; D gene: TRBD1; clone size: NA
CDR3 DNA: TGCGCCAGCAGTGTCCGTCGTACTAGGGGAGAGACCCAGTACTTC; CDR3 protein: CASSVRRTRGETQYF; CDR3 length: 15; J gene: TRBJ2-5; V gene: TRBV10-2; D gene: NA; clone size: NA
CDR3 DNA: TGTGCCAGCAGTCGACAGGGATATGAGCAGTTCTTC; CDR3 protein: CASSRQGYEQFF; CDR3 length: 12; J gene: TRBJ2-1; V gene: TRBV6-1; D gene: TRBD1; clone size: once
CDR3 DNA: TGTGCCAGCAGCTTTCGCGGGGGGTCTGGAAACACCATATATTTT; CDR3 protein: CASSFRGGSGNTIYF; CDR3 length: 15; J gene: TRBJ1-3; V gene: TRBV11-2; D gene: NA; clone size: few
CDR3 DNA: TGTGCCAGCAAAGTGTTAAATCAGCCCCAGCATTTT; CDR3 protein: CASKVLNQPQHF; CDR3 length: 12; J gene: TRBJ1-5; V gene: TRBV28; D gene: NA; clone size: many